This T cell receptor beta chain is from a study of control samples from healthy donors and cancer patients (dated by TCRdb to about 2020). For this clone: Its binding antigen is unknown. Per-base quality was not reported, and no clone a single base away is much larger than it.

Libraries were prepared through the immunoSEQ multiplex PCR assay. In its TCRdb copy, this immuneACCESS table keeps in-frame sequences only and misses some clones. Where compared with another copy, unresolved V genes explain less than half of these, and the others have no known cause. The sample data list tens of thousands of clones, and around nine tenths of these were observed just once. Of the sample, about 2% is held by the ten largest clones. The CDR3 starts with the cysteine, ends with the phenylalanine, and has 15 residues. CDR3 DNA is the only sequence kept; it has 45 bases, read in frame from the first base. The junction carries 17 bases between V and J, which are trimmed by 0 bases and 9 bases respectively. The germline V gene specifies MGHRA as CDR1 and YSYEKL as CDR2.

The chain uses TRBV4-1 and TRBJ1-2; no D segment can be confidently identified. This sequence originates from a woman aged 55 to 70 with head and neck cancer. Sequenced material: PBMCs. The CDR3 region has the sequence CASSQDGRFLLSYTF. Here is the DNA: TGCGCCAGCAGCCAAGATGGGAGATTTTTACTGAGCTACACCTTC.